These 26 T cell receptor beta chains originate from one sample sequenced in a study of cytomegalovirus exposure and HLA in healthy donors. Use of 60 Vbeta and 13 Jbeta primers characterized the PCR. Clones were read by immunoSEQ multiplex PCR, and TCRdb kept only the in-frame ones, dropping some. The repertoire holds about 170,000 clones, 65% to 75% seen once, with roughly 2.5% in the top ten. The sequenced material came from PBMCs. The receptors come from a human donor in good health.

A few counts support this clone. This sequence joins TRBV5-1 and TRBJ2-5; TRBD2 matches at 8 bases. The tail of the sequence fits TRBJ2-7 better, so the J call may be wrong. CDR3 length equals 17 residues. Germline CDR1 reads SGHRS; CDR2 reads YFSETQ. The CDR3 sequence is CASSPGLGRGSSYEQYF. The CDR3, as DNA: TGCGCCAGCAGCCCGGGACTAGGGAGGGGGAGCTCCTACGAGCAGTACTTC.

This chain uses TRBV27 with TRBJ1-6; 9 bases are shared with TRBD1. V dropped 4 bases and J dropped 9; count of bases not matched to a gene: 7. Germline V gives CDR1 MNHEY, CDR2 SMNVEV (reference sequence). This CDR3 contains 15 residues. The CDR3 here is CASSYAQGAGSPLHF. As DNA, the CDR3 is TGTGCCAGCAGTTACGCACAGGGGGCAGGTTCACCCCTCCACTTT.

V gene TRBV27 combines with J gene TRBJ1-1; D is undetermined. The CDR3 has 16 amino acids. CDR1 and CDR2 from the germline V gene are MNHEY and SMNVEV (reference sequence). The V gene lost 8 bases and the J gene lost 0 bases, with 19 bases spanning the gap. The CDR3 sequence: CASARGYGLVNTEAFF. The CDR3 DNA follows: TGTGCCAGCGCCCGCGGATACGGGTTGGTGAACACTGAAGCTTTCTTT.

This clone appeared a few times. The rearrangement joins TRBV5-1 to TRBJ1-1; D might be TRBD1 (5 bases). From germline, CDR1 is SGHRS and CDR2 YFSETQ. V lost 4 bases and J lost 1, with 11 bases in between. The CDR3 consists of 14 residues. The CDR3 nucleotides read TGCGCCAGCAGCGGGGGGTCGGGGAACACTGAAGCTTTCTTT. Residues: CASSGGSGNTEAFF.

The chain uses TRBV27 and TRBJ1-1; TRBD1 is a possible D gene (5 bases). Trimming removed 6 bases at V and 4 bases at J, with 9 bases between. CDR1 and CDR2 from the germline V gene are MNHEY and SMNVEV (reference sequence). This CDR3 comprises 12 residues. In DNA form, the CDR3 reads TGTGCCAGCAGAAGGGGCGGCACTGAAGCTTTCTTT. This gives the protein CASRRGGTEAFF.

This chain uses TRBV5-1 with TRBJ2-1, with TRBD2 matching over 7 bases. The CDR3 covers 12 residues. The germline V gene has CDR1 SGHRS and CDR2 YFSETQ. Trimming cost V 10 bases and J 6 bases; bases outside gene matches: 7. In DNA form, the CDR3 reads TGCGCCGTCAGGAGGGAGGGCAATGAGCAGTTCTTC. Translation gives CAVRREGNEQFF.

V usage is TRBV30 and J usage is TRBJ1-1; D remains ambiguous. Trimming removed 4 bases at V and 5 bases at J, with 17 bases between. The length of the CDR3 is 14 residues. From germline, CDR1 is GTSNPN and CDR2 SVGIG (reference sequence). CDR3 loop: CAWKRTLWDTEAFF. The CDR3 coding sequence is TGTGCCTGGAAACGGACTTTATGGGATACTGAAGCTTTCTTT.

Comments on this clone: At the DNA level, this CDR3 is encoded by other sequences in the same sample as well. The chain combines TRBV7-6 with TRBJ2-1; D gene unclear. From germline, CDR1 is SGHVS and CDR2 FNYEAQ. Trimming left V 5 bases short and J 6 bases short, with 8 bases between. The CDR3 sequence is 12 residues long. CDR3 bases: TGTGCCAGCAGCCCAGCAGGCAATGAGCAGTTCTTC. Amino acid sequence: CASSPAGNEQFF.

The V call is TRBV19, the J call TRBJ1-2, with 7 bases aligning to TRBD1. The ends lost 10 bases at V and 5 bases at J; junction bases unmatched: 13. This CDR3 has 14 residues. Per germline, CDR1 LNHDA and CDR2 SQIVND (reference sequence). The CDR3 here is CATVAGQAIYGYTF. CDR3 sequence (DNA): TGTGCCACGGTGGCTGGACAGGCGATTTATGGCTACACCTTC.

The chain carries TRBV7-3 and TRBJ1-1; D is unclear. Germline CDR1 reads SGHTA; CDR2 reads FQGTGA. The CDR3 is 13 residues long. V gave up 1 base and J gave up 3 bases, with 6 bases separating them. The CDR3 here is CASSLMADTEAFF. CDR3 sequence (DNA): TGTGCCAGCAGCTTAATGGCAGACACTGAAGCTTTCTTT.

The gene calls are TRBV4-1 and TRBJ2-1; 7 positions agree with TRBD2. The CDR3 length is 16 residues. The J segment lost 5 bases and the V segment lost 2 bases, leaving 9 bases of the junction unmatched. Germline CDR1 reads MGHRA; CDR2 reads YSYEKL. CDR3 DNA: TGCGCCAGCAGCCAATCAAGGGACTACGGAAACAATGAGCAGTTCTTC. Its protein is CASSQSRDYGNNEQFF.

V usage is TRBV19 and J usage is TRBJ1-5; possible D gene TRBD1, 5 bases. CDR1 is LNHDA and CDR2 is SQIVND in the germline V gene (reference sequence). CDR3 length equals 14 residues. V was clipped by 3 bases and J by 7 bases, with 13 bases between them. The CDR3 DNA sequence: TGTGCCAGTAGTATCTCATGGCAGGGCCAGCCCCAGCATTTT. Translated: CASSISWQGQPQHF.

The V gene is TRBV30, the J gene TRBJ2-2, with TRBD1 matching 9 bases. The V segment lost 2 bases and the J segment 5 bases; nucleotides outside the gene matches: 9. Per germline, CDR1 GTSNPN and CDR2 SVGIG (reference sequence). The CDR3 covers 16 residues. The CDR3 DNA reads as TGTGCCTGGAGTCCGCCCCCCGGGACAGGGACCGGGGAGCTGTTTTTT. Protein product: CAWSPPPGTGTGELFF.

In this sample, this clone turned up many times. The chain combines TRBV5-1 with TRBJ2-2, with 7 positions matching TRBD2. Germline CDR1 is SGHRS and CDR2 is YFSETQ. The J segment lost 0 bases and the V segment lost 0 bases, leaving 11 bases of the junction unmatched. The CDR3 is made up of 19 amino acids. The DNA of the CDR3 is TGCGCCAGCAGCTTGGGACTAGCTGTTGTCCTCGCGAACACCGGGGAGCTGTTTTTT. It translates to CASSLGLAVVLANTGELFF.

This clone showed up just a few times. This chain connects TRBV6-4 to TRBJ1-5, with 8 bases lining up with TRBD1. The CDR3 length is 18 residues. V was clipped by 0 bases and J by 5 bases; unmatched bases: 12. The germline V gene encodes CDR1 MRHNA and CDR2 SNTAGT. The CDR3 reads CASSDSETGASKDQPQHF. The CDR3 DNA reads TGTGCCAGCAGTGACTCGGAGACAGGGGCTAGTAAGGATCAGCCCCAGCATTTT.

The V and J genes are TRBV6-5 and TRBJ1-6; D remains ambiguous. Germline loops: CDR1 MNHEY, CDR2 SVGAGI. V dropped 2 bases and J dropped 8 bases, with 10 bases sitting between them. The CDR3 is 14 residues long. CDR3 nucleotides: TGTGCCAGCAGTTACGCGGGGTTTGATTCACCCCTCCACTTT. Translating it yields CASSYAGFDSPLHF.

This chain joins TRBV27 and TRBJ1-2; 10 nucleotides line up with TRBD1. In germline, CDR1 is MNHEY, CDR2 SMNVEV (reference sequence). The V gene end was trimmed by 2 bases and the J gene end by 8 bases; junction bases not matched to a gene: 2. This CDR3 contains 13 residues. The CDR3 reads CASSLGTGVGYTF. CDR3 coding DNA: TGTGCCAGCAGTTTAGGGACAGGGGTCGGCTACACCTTC.

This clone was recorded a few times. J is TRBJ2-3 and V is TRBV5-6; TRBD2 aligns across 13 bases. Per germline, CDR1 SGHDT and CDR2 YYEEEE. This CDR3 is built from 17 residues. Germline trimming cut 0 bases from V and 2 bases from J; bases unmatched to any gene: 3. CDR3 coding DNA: TGTGCCAGCAGCTTGGAACTAGCGGGGGGGTACACAGATACGCAGTATTTT. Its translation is CASSLELAGGYTDTQYF.

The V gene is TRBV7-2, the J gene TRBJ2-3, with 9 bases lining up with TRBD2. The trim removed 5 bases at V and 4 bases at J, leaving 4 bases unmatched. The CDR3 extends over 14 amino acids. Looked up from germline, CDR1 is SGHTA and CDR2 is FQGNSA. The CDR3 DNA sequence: TGTGCCAGCAGCGAGGGACTAGCAGCAGATACGCAGTATTTT. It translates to CASSEGLAADTQYF.

CDR3 in DNA: TGTGCCAGCAGGGAGGGACAGGCGAACACCGGGGAGCTGTTTTTT. Translated, it gives CASREGQANTGELFF. The chain carries TRBV14 and TRBJ2-2; 8 bases are shared with TRBD1. CDR3 size: 15 residues. Looked up from germline, CDR1 is SGHDN and CDR2 is FVKESK. The trim removed 6 bases at V and 0 bases at J, leaving 3 bases unmatched.

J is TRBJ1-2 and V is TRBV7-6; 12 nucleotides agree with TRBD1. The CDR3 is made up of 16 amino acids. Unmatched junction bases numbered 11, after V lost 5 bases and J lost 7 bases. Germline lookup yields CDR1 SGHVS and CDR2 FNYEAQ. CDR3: CASSPSRDRGLGGYTF. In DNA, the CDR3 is TGTGCCAGCAGCCCCTCCCGGGACAGGGGGCTGGGTGGCTACACCTTC.

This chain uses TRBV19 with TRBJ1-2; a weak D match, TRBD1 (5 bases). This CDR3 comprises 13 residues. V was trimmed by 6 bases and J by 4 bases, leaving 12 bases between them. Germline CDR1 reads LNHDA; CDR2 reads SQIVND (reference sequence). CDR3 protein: CASRTTAFYGYTF. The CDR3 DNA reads TGTGCCAGTAGGACGACAGCCTTCTATGGCTACACCTTC.

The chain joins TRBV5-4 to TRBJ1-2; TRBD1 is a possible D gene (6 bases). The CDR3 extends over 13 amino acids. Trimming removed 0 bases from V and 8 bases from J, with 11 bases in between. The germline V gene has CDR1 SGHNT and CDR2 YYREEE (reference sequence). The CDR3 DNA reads TGTGCCAGCAGCTTGGCGGGGGGCGGGGGCTACACCTTC. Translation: CASSLAGGGGYTF.

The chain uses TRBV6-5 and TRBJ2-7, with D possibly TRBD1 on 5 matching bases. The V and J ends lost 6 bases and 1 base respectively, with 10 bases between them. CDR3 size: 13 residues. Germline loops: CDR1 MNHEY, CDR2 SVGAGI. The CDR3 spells CASSRQGSYEQYF. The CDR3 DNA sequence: TGTGCCAGCAGCCGCCAGGGTTCCTACGAGCAGTACTTC.

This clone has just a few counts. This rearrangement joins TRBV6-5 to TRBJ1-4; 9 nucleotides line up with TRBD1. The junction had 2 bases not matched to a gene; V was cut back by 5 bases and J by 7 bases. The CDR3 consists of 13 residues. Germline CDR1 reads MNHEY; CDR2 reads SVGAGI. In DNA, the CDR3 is TGTGCCAGCAGTGGACAGGGGAGTGAAAAACTGTTTTTT. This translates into CASSGQGSEKLFF.

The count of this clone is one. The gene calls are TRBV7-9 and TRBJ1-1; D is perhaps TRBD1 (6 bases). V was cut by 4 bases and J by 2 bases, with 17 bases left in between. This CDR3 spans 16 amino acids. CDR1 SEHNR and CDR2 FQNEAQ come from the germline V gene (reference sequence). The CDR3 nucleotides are TGTGCCAGCAGCTACCAACCTCAGGGGCTAAACACTGAAGCTTTCTTT. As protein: CASSYQPQGLNTEAFF.